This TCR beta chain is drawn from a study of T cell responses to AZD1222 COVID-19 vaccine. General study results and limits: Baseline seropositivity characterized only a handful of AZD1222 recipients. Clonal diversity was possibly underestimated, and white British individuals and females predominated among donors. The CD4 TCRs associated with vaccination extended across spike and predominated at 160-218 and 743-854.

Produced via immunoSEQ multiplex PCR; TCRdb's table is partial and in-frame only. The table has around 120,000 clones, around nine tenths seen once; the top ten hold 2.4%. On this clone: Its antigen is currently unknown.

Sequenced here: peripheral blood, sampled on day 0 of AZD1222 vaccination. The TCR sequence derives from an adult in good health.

The CDR3 here is CACQAGYEQYF. The CDR3 nucleotides are TGTGCCTGCCAAGCTGGCTACGAGCAGTACTTC. The genes are TRBV6-6 and TRBJ2-7, with D unresolved. V was pared by 11 bases and J by 3 bases, with 11 bases between. This CDR3 is 11 amino acids long. From germline, CDR1 is MNHNY and CDR2 SVGAGI (reference sequence).